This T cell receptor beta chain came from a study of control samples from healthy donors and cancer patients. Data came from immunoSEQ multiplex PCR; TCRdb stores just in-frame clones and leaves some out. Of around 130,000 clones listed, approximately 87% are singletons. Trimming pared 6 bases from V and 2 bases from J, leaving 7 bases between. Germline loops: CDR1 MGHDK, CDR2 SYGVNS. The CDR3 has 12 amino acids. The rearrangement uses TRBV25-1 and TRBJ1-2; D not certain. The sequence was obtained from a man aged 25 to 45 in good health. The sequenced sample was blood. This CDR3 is CASRISNYGYTF. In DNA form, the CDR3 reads TGTGCCAGCAGGATTTCAAACTATGGCTACACCTTC.